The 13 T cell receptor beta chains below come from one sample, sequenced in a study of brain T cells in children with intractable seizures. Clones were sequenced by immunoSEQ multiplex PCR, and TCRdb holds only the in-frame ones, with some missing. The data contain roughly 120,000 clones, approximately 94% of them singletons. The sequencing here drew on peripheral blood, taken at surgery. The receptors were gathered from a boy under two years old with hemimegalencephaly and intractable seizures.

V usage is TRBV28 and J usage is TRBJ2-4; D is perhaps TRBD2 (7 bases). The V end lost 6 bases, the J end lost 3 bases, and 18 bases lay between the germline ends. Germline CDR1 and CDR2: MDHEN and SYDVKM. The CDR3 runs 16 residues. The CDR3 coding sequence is TGTGCCAGCAGGGCCGGGGGGCCCTGGGGCAAAAACATTCAGTACTTC. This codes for CASRAGGPWGKNIQYF.

CDR3 nucleotide sequence: TGTGCCAGCAGCTTAAGAGAATTCCCCTCTGGAAACACCATATATTTT. Its translation is CASSLREFPSGNTIYF. The chain uses TRBV11-2 and TRBJ1-3; D remains unclear. Per the germline V gene, CDR1 is SGHAT and CDR2 is FQNNGV. V was clipped by 2 bases and J by 0 bases, with 11 bases between them. CDR3 length equals 16 residues.

CDR3 nucleotides: TGTGCCAGTAGTCGGGCAGACAGGGTCAATCAGCCCCAGCATTTT. Translating it yields CASSRADRVNQPQHF. J is TRBJ1-5 and V is TRBV19; TRBD1 agrees at 7 bases. Germline CDR1 is LNHDA and CDR2 is SQIVND (reference sequence). J was trimmed by 3 bases and V by 5 bases; bases with no gene match: 7. CDR3 length: 15 residues. The full variable domain, completed using reference TRBV19 and TRBJ1-5, is DGGITQSPKYLFRKEGQNVTLSCEQNLNHDAMYWYRQDPGQGLRLIYYSQIVNDFQKGDIAEGYSVSREKKESFPLTVTSAQKNPTAFYLCASSRADRVNQPQHFGDGTRLSIL.

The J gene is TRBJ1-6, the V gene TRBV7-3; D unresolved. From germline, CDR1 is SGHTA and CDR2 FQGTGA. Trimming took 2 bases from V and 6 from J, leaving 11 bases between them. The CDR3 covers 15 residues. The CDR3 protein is CASSLSRGTNSPLHF. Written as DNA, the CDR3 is TGTGCCAGCAGCTTATCTCGGGGTACTAATTCACCCCTCCACTTT. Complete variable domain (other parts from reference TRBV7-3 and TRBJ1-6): GAGVSQTPSNKVTEKGKYVELRCDPISGHTALYWYRQSLGQGPEFLIYFQGTGAADDSGLPNDRFFAVRPEGSVSTLKIQRTERGDSAVYLCASSLSRGTNSPLHFGNGTRLTVT.

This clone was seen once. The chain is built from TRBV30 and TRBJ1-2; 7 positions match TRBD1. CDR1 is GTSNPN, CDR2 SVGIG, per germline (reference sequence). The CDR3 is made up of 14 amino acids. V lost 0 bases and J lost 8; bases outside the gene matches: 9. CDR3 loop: CAWSVLDRVGGYTF. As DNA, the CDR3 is TGTGCCTGGAGTGTACTAGACAGGGTGGGAGGCTACACCTTC.

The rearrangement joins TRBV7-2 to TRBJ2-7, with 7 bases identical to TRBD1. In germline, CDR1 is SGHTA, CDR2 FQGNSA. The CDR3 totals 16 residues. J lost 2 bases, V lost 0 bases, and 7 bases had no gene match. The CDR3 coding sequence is TGTGCCAGCAGCTTAGCTTGGGACAGAGGGACCTACGAGCAGTACTTC. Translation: CASSLAWDRGTYEQYF.

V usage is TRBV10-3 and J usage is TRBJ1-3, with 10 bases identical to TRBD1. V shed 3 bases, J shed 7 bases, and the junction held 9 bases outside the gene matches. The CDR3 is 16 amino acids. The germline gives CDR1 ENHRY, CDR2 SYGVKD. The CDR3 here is CAISDTTGTGANTIYF. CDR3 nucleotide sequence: TGTGCCATCAGTGATACCACCGGGACAGGGGCGAACACCATATATTTT.

The CDR3 DNA follows: TGTGCCACCAGTGAGCCTAGCGGGAGGGCCTATGAGCAGTTCTTC. It translates to CATSEPSGRAYEQFF. The chain has TRBV24-1 and TRBJ2-1; the match to TRBD2 covers 12 bases. Germline V CDR1 and CDR2: KGHDR, SFDVKD. The V and J ends lost 4 bases and 8 bases, in that order; junction bases with no gene match: 5. The CDR3 extends over 15 amino acids.

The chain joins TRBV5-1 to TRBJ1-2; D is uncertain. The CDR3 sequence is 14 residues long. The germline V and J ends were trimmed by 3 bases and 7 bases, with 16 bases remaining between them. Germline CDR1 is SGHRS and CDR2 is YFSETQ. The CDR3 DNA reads TGCGCCAGCAGCTCGGGAGGGAGGGAAAGTGGCTACACCTTC. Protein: CASSSGGRESGYTF.

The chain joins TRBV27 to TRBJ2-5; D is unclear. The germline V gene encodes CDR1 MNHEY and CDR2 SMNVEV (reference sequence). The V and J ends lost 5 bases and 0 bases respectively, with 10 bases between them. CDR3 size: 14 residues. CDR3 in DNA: TGTGCCAGCAGTAAAAAGCTGTACCAAGAGACCCAGTACTTC. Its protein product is CASSKKLYQETQYF.

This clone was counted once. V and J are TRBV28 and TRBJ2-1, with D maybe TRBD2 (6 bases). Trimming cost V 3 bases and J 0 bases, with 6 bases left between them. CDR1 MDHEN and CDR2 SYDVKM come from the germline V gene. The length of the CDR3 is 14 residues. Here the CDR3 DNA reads TGTGCCAGCAGTTTGCGGGGCTCCTACAATGAGCAGTTCTTC. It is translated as CASSLRGSYNEQFF. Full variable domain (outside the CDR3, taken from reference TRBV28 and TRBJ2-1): DVKVTQSSRYLVKRTGEKVFLECVQDMDHENMFWYRQDPGLGLRLIYFSYDVKMKEKGDIPEGYSVSREKKERFSLILESASTNQTSMYLCASSLRGSYNEQFFGPGTRLTVL.

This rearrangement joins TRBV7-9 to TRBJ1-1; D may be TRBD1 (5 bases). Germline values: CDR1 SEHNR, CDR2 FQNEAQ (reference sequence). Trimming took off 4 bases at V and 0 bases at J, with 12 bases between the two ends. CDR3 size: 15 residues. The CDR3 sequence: CASSYLTGLNTEAFF. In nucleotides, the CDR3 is TGTGCCAGCAGCTACCTAACAGGATTGAACACTGAAGCTTTCTTT.

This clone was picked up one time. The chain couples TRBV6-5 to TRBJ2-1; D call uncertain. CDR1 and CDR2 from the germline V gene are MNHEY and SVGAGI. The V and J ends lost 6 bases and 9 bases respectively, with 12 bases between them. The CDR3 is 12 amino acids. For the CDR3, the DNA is TGTGCCAGCAGCCGCCGGATGGGTGAGCAGTTCTTC. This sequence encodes CASSRRMGEQFF.